This T cell receptor beta chain appears in the sequencing data of a study of cytomegalovirus exposure and HLA in healthy donors. The PCR used 60 Vbeta and 13 Jbeta primers. The method was immunoSEQ multiplex PCR; TCRdb's version includes in-frame clones alone and lacks a portion of them. The profile shows around 120,000 clones, about 68% of them singletons. Germline CDR1 is LNHDA and CDR2 is SQIVND (reference sequence). V was pared by 4 bases and J by 5 bases, with 5 bases of the junction left unmatched. The CDR3 is 14 amino acids. Study conclusions and caveats: Later analysis identified a missense DCLRE1C variant that was linked to TCR beta V- and J-gene trimming.

On this clone: Its antigen is not identified. The same CDR3 is also encoded by other DNA sequences in this sample.

The sequenced sample consisted of PBMCs. V gene TRBV19 combines with J gene TRBJ1-1; TRBD1 aligns across 9 bases. This sequence was found in a woman between 40 and 50 years old in good health and CMV-seropositive. This CDR3 is CASSTGTGRTEAFF. CDR3 DNA sequence: TGTGCCAGTAGTACCGGGACAGGGAGGACTGAAGCTTTCTTT.